These 14 T cell receptor beta chains were all obtained from the same sample, sequenced in a study of blood T cell repertoires in COVID-19. Produced via immunoSEQ multiplex PCR; TCRdb's table is partial and in-frame only. This sample has about 250,000 clones; about 91% occur once, and the top ten carry roughly 6.7%. Sequences were obtained from peripheral blood. The receptors originated from a woman in her twenties or thirties with COVID-19, enrolled during active disease.

The chain links TRBV18 to TRBJ2-7; TRBD1 agrees at 9 bases. V shed 6 bases, J shed 4 bases, and the junction held 7 bases outside the gene matches. CDR1 KGHSH and CDR2 LQKENI come from the germline V gene. The CDR3 is made up of 14 amino acids. The CDR3 here is CASSQGQGSYEQYF. CDR3 nucleotide sequence: TGTGCCAGCTCCCAAGGACAGGGGTCGTACGAGCAGTACTTC.

This clone was picked up a small number of times. The chain couples TRBV28 to TRBJ1-4; 10 bases align to TRBD1. With 6 bases clipped from V and 7 bases from J, the junction kept 5 bases outside the gene matches. The CDR3 contains 14 residues. The germline CDR1 and CDR2 sequences are MDHEN and SYDVKM. CDR3 DNA: TGTGCCAGCAGGACAGGGGGCGCCGGTGAAAAACTGTTTTTT. Its protein is CASRTGGAGEKLFF.

This rearrangement joins TRBV18 to TRBJ2-7, with a weak D call TRBD1 (6 bases). CDR1 and CDR2 from the germline V gene are KGHSH and LQKENI. V lost 5 bases and J 3 bases, leaving 11 bases between the germline ends. There are 13 residues in the CDR3. The CDR3 sequence is CASSTADSYEQYV. As DNA, the CDR3 is TGTGCCAGCTCAACAGCGGACAGCTACGAGCAGTACGTC.

CDR3: CASSFGWGVNEKLFF. The CDR3, as DNA: TGTGCCAGCAGCTTTGGCTGGGGAGTTAATGAAAAACTGTTTTTT. V usage is TRBV5-5 and J usage is TRBJ1-4; D ambiguous. V gave up 2 bases and J gave up 4 bases, with 12 bases separating them. Looked up from germline, CDR1 is SGHKS and CDR2 is YYEKEE (reference sequence). This CDR3 is 15 amino acids long.

CDR3 amino acids: CASRTGSSGDTQYF. CDR3 DNA sequence: TGCGCCAGCAGGACAGGGAGTAGTGGGGATACGCAGTATTTT. This chain uses TRBV10-2 with TRBJ2-3; the match to TRBD1 covers 7 bases. Germline CDR1 reads WSHSY; CDR2 reads SAAADI. Trimming removed 6 bases from V and 6 bases from J; junction bases left unmatched: 9. The CDR3 covers 14 residues.

The CDR3 here is CATSDAYLNEQFF. The CDR3 coding sequence is TGTGCCACCAGTGATGCCTATCTAAATGAGCAGTTCTTC. The rearrangement uses TRBV24-1 and TRBJ2-1; D is ambiguous. With 3 bases removed from V and 7 bases from J, the gap between germline ends came to 9 bases. The germline gives CDR1 KGHDR, CDR2 SFDVKD. The CDR3 spans 13 residues.

Remarks on this clone: Other DNA sequences in the sample encode the same CDR3. This chain uses TRBV19 with TRBJ2-3, with no clear D. The germline V gene has CDR1 LNHDA and CDR2 SQIVND (reference sequence). This CDR3 spans 11 amino acids. The V end was cut by 3 bases, the J end by 6 bases, with 4 bases between. The CDR3 DNA sequence: TGTGCCAGTAGTATTCGGGATACGCAGTATTTT. Translating gives CASSIRDTQYF.

The rearrangement joins TRBV5-1 to TRBJ1-6; 9 bases match TRBD1. From germline, CDR1 is SGHRS and CDR2 YFSETQ. This CDR3 contains 18 residues. J lost 7 bases, V lost 4 bases, and 15 bases had no gene match. Here the CDR3 reads CASSPSLQTGTGNSPLHF. Here the CDR3 DNA reads TGCGCCAGCAGCCCGTCCCTTCAAACCGGGACAGGGAATTCACCCCTCCACTTT.

The sample holds a few counts of this clone. The rearrangement joins TRBV2 to TRBJ1-1; the D is unclear. CDR1 SNHLY and CDR2 FYNNEI come from the germline V gene. The V end was cut by 3 bases, the J end by 3 bases, with 11 bases between. The CDR3 is made up of 14 amino acids. CDR3 loop: CASSEVGRDTEAFF. As DNA, the CDR3 is TGTGCCAGCAGTGAGGTAGGGAGGGACACTGAAGCTTTCTTT. Combining the CDR3 with reference TRBV2 and TRBJ1-1 gives the whole variable domain EPEVTQTPSHQVTQMGQEVILRCVPISNHLYFYWYRQILGQKVEFLVSFYNNEISEKSEIFDDQFSVERPDGSNFTLKIRSTKLEDSAMYFCASSEVGRDTEAFFGQGTRLTVV.

V gene TRBV24-1 combines with J gene TRBJ2-2, with 12 bases that match TRBD1. The CDR3 spans 17 residues. V shed 4 bases and J 9 bases; nucleotides not matched to a gene: 11. Germline CDR1 and CDR2: KGHDR and SFDVKD. CDR3 coding DNA: TGTGCCACCAGTGAGACTCCGGGACAGGGGGCAAGGAGGGAGCTGTTTTTT. Protein: CATSETPGQGARRELFF.

By proportion, this clone is medium-sized. This chain links TRBV11-3 with TRBJ1-1, with a tentative D call TRBD1 (6 bases). V lost 2 bases, J lost 1 base, and 11 bases lay in between. The CDR3 is 15 amino acids. The germline CDR1 and CDR2 sequences are SGHNT and YENEEA. The chain's CDR3 is CASSLYLGQNTEAFF. CDR3 DNA sequence: TGTGCCAGCAGCTTATACCTGGGACAGAACACTGAAGCTTTCTTT.

The chain has TRBV4-2 and TRBJ2-3; 10 bases align to TRBD2. This CDR3 spans 16 amino acids. Germline values: CDR1 LGHNA, CDR2 YNFKEQ. The junction had 3 bases not matched to a gene; V was cut back by 0 bases and J by 3 bases. The CDR3 region is CASSQEAGGPTDTQYF. The DNA for the CDR3 is TGTGCCAGCAGCCAAGAAGCGGGGGGGCCGACAGATACGCAGTATTTT.

V is TRBV7-9 and J is TRBJ2-2; the D gene is possibly TRBD1 (6 bases). Germline CDR1 and CDR2: SEHNR and FQNEAQ (reference sequence). The CDR3 sequence is 16 residues long. Trimming removed 5 bases from V and 0 bases from J, with 13 bases in between. In DNA, the CDR3 is TGTGCCAGCAGCGCGACAGGCTCCGCGAACACCGGGGAGCTGTTTTTT. It codes for CASSATGSANTGELFF.

In nucleotides, the CDR3 is TGTGCCACCAGTGATCGTAGCGGGAGCAGGAATGAGCAGTTCTTC. Protein sequence: CATSDRSGSRNEQFF. The rearrangement joins TRBV24-1 to TRBJ2-1; 9 bases are a match to TRBD2. The CDR3 has 15 residues. Germline CDR1 and CDR2: KGHDR and SFDVKD. Trimming took 3 bases from V and 7 from J; bases not matched to a gene: 6.